A selection of T cell receptor beta chains follows, all from one sample in a study of control samples from healthy donors and cancer patients. This table comes from immunoSEQ multiplex PCR, and its TCRdb copy is limited to in-frame clones, with some not included. Altogether about 180,000 clones are present, around 90% being singletons, with the ten largest covering 1.2% to 1.5%. The specimen was blood. These receptors originate from a woman aged 45-65 years in good health. The CDR3 runs from the conserved cysteine through the conserved F or W. A D gene is named only where the DNA matches it firmly. Rows give clone size only sometimes, using once, few, many, or a class for an expanded clone.

>TRBD1|TRBV4-2|.|TRBJ2-7
TGTGCCAGCAGCCAAGGGACGGGGACAGCAAGCTCCTACGAGCAGTACTTC
CASSQGTGTASSYEQYF
>TRBD2|TRBV6-4|.|TRBJ2-1
TGTGCCAGCAGTCCTAAAAGCGGGGGGCTATACAATGAGCAGTTCTTC
CASSPKSGGLYNEQFF
>.|TRBV7-9|few|TRBJ1-2
TGTGCCAGCAGCCCGGTCTGGGCAGGTGCCTATGGCTACACCTTC
CASSPVWAGAYGYTF
>.|TRBV18|.|TRBJ1-5
TGTGCCAGCTCACCAACCGATAGCAATCAGCCCCAGCATTTT
CASSPTDSNQPQHF
>.|TRBV19|once|TRBJ1-2
TGTGCCAGTAGTCCCCCGGGCCCAGGAGTCCTCGGACGATCCTACACCTTC
CASSPPGPGVLGRSYTF
>.|TRBV24-1|.|TRBJ2-5
TGTGCCACCAGTGCCTCAAGCCCAGTCCAAGAGACCCAGTACTTC
CATSASSPVQETQYF
>.|TRBV15|.|TRBJ1-4
TGTGCCACCAGCAGAGAGAGGTTTTATAATGAAAAACTGTTTTTT
CATSRERFYNEKLFF
>.|TRBV4-3|.|TRBJ2-7
TGCGCCAGCAGCCATTCTATCAGGGAGATGTACGAGCAGTACTTC
CASSHSIREMYEQYF
>TRBD1|TRBV10-3|.|TRBJ2-7
TGTGCCATCAGCGTTACCGGGACAGGGTTCTACGAGCAGTACTTC
CAISVTGTGFYEQYF
>.|TRBV7-6|many|TRBJ2-2
TGTGCCAGCAGCGGGCCGAGACTAGGGGTCCCGGAGCTGTTTTTT
CASSGPRLGVPELFF
>TRBD2|TRBV5-1|once|TRBJ2-5
TGCGCCAGCAGCGCCCTAGCGGGAGGGGAGACCCAGTACTTC
CASSALAGGETQYF
>.|TRBV7-2|.|TRBJ1-5
TGTGCCAGCAGCTCACAGGGTATTTGGAATCAGCCCCAGCATTTT
CASSSQGIWNQPQHF
>.|TRBV5-1|.|TRBJ1-2
TGCGCCAGCAGCTTGGCAGGGCAGGGCCACGGCTACACCTTC
CASSLAGQGHGYTF
>TRBD1|TRBV7-2|.|TRBJ1-5
TGTGCCAGCAGCTTAAGGGACAGGCCCAATCAGCCCCAGCATTTT
CASSLRDRPNQPQHF
>TRBD2|TRBV7-6|.|TRBJ2-3
TGTGCCAGCAGGACCACGGGGCGGGAGTACAGCACAGATACGCAGTATTTT
CASRTTGREYSTDTQYF
>.|TRBV18|.|TRBJ2-5
TGTGCCAGCTCACCAATAATCCAGGGAGTCTTGCAGACCCAGTACTTC
CASSPIIQGVLQTQYF
>TRBD2|TRBV7-3|.|TRBJ2-2
TGTGCCAGCAGCTTAACGGGGACTAGAACCGGGGAGCTGTTTTTT
CASSLTGTRTGELFF
>.|TRBV24-1|.|TRBJ2-7
TGTGCCACCAGTGACCCCTCAAGGGGGTCTCACTTCGAGCAGTACTTC
CATSDPSRGSHFEQYF
>TRBD1|TRBV5-1|.|TRBJ2-2
TGCGCCAGCAGCCTACAAATTCCGGGACAGGGGGCGACGAACACCGGGGAGCTGTTTTTT
CASSLQIPGQGATNTGELFF
>TRBD1|TRBV28|once|TRBJ2-5
TGTGCCAGCAGATGGACAGGGTTATCTGAGACCCAGTACTTC
CASRWTGLSETQYF
>.|TRBV5-1|.|TRBJ2-4
TGCGCCAGCAGCCCCGACGGAAACATTCAGTACTTC
CASSPDGNIQYF
>.|TRBV5-1|.|TRBJ2-7
TGCGCCAGCAGCCCCTCTTCGTTCTACGAGCAGTACTTC
CASSPSSFYEQYF
>.|TRBV5-1|once|TRBJ1-1
TGCGCCAGCAGCTTGGATGGGGGAATGAACACTGAAGCTTTCTTT
CASSLDGGMNTEAFF
>.|TRBV12-3/TRBV12-4|.|TRBJ2-3
TGTGCCAGCAGCCGCCTGACAGATACGCAGTATTTT
CASSRLTDTQYF
>.|TRBV6-2/TRBV6-3|.|TRBJ2-1
TGTGCCAGCAGTTTGCTAAGAAGGGTCCGGAATGAGCAGTTCTTC
CASSLLRRVRNEQFF
>TRBD1|TRBV16|.|TRBJ1-1
TGTGCCAGCAGCCAAGGGACAGGGGTGAACACTGAAGCTTTCTTT
CASSQGTGVNTEAFF
>TRBD1|TRBV7-3|.|TRBJ1-1
TGTGCCAGCAGCTTGTACAGGGGCACTGAAGCTTTCTTT
CASSLYRGTEAFF
>.|TRBV11-2|.|TRBJ2-7
TGTGCCAGCAGCTCGAGAGGGGCCCAGGAGCAGTACTTC
CASSSRGAQEQYF
>TRBD2|TRBV7-2|.|TRBJ2-2
TGTGCCAGCAGCTTACTAGCGGGAACGAACACCGGGGAGCTGTTTTTT
CASSLLAGTNTGELFF
>TRBD1|TRBV10-3|.|TRBJ1-2
TGTGCCATCAGTGAGGGACAGGGAACTAACTATGGCTACACCTTC
CAISEGQGTNYGYTF
>.|TRBV27|.|TRBJ1-1
TGTGCCAGCAGTTCGGCAGTAAACACTGAAGCTTTCTTT
CASSSAVNTEAFF
>.|TRBV4-2|few|TRBJ2-1
TGTGCCAGCAGCCAAGTTTTCCAAATGGATGAGCAGTTCTTC
CASSQVFQMDEQFF
>.|TRBV7-2|.|TRBJ2-5
TGTGCCAGCAGCTACGGACAGAAAGAGACCCAGTACTTC
CASSYGQKETQYF
>TRBD2|TRBV5-4|.|TRBJ2-3
TGTGCCAGCAGCTCCACCCGACTAGCGGTCACAGATACGCAGTATTTT
CASSSTRLAVTDTQYF
>.|TRBV28|few|TRBJ1-6
TGTGCCATCTTGCCCTCAGGACCAAGGGGGGCACCCCTCCACTTT
CAILPSGPRGAPLHF
>.|TRBV4-1|.|TRBJ2-7
TGCGCCAGCAGCCATTACCGGGACAACGAGCAGTACTTC
CASSHYRDNEQYF
>TRBD1|TRBV6-2/TRBV6-3|.|TRBJ2-7
TGTGCCAGCAGTCCCACAGGGGGCCACGAGCAGTACTTC
CASSPTGGHEQYF
>.|TRBV7-8|.|TRBJ1-2
TGTGCCAGCAGCTTAGCGCGGGGAGGGATGGTCGGACGATCTGGCTACACCTTC
CASSLARGGMVGRSGYTF
>TRBD1|TRBV18|.|TRBJ1-5
TGTGCCAGCTCAGACCTTTACAGGGGCCAGGGACAGCCCCAGCATTTT
CASSDLYRGQGQPQHF
>.|TRBV4-3|.|TRBJ1-1
TGCGCCAGCAGCCAAGGGACGAGCGATGAAGCTTTCTTT
CASSQGTSDEAFF
>.|TRBV5-4|.|TRBJ2-1
TGTGCCAGCAGGGTGGGTGCGGGGGCCATCAATGAGCAGTTCTTC
CASRVGAGAINEQFF
>.|TRBV6-5|once|TRBJ1-1
TGTGCCAGCAGGACCGCCTTCAACACTGAAGCTTTCTTT
CASRTAFNTEAFF
>TRBD1|TRBV6-4|.|TRBJ2-2
TGTGCCAGCACCCCGGGACAGGGGCGGACCGGGGAGCTGTTTTTT
CASTPGQGRTGELFF
>.|TRBV5-1|.|TRBJ2-1
TGCGCCAGCAGCTTGGGCAGGGGAGGGAATGAGCAGTTCTTC
CASSLGRGGNEQFF
>.|TRBV19|.|TRBJ1-2
TGTGCCAGTAAGCCCCCGATTTCTAACTATGGCTACACCTTC
CASKPPISNYGYTF
>.|TRBV4-3|.|TRBJ1-6
TGCGCCAGCAGCCAAGATGGGCAAGGGGTAGTGGGGGAGGGCGCTAATTCACCCCTCCACTTT
CASSQDGQGVVGEGANSPLHF
>.|TRBV6-6|.|TRBJ2-7
TGTGCCAGCAGTTACTCGTCGCCAGGGGACTACGAGCAGTACTTC
CASSYSSPGDYEQYF
>.|TRBV2|.|TRBJ2-5
TGTGCCAGCAGCGAACTCCCAGCGGAGACCCAGTACTTC
CASSELPAETQYF
>.|TRBV6-2/TRBV6-3|.|TRBJ1-1
TGTGCCAGCAGTTACGGGGACACTAGGGCTGAAGCTTTCTTT
CASSYGDTRAEAFF
>.|TRBV5-1|.|TRBJ2-2
TGCGCCAGCAGCTTCGCATTACAGGAGGAGCTGTTTTTT
CASSFALQEELFF
>.|TRBV7-9|.|TRBJ2-7
TGTGCCAGCAGCTGGGGGGACTACGAGCAGTACTTC
CASSWGDYEQYF
>.|TRBV20-1|.|TRBJ2-5
TGCAGTGCCCAGTGGGAGACCCAGTACTTC
CSAQWETQYF
>TRBD2|TRBV7-3|.|TRBJ2-1
TGTGCCAGCAGCCCAGGTCCAGCGGGGGATGGGGTCAATGAGCAGTTCTTC
CASSPGPAGDGVNEQFF
>.|TRBV6-2/TRBV6-3|.|TRBJ2-2
TGTGCCAGCAGTTACGAAGGGCTTAACACCGGGGAGCTGTTTTTT
CASSYEGLNTGELFF